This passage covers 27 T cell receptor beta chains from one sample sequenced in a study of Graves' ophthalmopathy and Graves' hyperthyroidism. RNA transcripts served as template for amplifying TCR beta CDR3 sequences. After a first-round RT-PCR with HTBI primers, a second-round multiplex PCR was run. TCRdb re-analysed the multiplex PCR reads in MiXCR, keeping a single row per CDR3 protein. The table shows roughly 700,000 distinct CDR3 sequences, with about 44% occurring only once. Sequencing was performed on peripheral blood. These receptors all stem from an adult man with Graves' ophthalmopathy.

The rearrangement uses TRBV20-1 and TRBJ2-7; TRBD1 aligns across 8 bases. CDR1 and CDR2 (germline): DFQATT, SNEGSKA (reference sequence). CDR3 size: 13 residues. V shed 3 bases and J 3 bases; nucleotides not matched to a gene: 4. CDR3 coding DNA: TGCAGTGCTAGCTTGACAGGGGACTACGAGCAGTACTTC. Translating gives CSASLTGDYEQYF.

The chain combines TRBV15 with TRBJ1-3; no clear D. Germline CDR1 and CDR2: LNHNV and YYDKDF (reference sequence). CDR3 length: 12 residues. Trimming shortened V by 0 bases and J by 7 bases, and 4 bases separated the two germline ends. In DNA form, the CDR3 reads TGTGCCACCAGCAGAGAACACAACACCATATATTTT. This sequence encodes CATSREHNTIYF.

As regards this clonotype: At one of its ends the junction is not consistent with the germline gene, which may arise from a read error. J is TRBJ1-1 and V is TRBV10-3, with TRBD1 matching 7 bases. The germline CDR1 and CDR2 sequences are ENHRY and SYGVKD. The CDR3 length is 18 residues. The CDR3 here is CASSYVVDRVHRNAEAFF. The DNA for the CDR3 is TGTGCCAGCAGTTACGTCGTCGACAGGGTGCATAGGAACGCTGAAGCTTTCTTT.

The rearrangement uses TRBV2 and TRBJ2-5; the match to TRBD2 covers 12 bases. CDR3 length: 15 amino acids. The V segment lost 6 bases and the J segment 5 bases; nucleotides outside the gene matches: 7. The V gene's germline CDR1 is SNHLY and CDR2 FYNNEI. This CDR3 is CASRTSGGARETQYF. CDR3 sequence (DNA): TGTGCCAGCAGGACTAGCGGGGGCGCCCGGGAGACCCAGTACTTC.

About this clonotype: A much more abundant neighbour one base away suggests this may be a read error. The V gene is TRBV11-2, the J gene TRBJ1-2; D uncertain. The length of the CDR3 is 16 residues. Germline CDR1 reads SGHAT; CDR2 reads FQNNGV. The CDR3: CASSLVLPPGSYDYTF. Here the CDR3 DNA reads TGTGCCAGCAGCTTAGTTTTACCGCCAGGTTCCTATGACTACACCTTC. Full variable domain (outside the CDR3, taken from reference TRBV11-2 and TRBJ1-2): EAGVAQSPRYKIIEKRQSVAFWCNPISGHATLYWYQQILGQGPKLLIQFQNNGVVDDSQLPKDRFSAERLKGVDSTLKIQPAKLEDSAVYLCASSLVLPPGSYDYTFGSGTRLTVV.

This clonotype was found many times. The CDR3 sequence: CASSFSEPPLHF. The DNA of the CDR3 is TGTGCCAGCAGTTTTAGTGAGCCACCCCTCCACTTT. The chain combines TRBV12-3 or TRBV12-4 with TRBJ1-6; D ambiguous. Trimming removed 3 bases at V and 11 bases at J, with 8 bases between. The CDR3 has 12 amino acids.

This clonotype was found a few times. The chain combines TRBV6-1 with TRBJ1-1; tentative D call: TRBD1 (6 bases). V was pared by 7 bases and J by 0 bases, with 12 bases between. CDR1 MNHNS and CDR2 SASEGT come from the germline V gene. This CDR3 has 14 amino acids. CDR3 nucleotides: TGTGCCAGCATACCTGACAGGATGAACACTGAAGCTTTCTTT. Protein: CASIPDRMNTEAFF.

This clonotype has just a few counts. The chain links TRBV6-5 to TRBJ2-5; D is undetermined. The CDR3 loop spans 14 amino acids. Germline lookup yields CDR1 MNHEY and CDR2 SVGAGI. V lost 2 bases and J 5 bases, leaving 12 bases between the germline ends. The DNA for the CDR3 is TGTGCCAGCAGTTACGGGCCTATCGGGGAGACCCAGTACTTC. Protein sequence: CASSYGPIGETQYF.

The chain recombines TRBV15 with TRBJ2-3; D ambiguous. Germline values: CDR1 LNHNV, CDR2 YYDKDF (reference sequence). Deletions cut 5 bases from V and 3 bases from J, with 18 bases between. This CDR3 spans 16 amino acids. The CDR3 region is CATSFSTLPRTDTQYF. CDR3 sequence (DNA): TGTGCCACCAGCTTTAGTACGCTCCCCCGAACAGATACGCAGTATTTT.

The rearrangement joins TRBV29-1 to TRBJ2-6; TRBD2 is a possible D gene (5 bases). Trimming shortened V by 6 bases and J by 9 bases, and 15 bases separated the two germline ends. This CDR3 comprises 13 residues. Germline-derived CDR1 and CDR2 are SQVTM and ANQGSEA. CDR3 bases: TGCAGCGTGTTGATCCTCCGGGACAACGTCCTGACTTTC. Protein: CSVLILRDNVLTF.

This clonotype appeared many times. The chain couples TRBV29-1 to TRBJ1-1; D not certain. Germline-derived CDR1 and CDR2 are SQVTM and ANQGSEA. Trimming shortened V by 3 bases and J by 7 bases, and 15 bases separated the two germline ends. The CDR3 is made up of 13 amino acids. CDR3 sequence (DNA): TGCAGCGTTGAGGGAGTTCACACTGGTGAAGCTTTCTTT. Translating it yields CSVEGVHTGEAFF. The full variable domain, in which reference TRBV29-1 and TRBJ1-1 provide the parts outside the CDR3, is SAVISQKPSRDICQRGTSLTIQCQVDSQVTMMFWYRQQPGQSLTLIATANQGSEATYESGFVIDKFPISRPNLTFSTLTVSNMSPEDSSIYLCSVEGVHTGEAFFGQGTRLTVV.

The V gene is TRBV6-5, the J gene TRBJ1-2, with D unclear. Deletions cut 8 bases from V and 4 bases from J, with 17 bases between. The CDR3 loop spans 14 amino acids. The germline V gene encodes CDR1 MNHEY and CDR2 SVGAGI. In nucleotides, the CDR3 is TGTGCCAGCTCACGGAGAGCGGAGGGCTATGGCTACACCTTC. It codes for CASSRRAEGYGYTF.

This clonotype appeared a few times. The CDR3 protein is CAWSADHQTGSYTF. CDR3 bases: TGTGCCTGGAGTGCCGATCACCAAACAGGGAGCTACACCTTC. V usage is TRBV30 and J usage is TRBJ1-2, with D possibly matching TRBD1 (6 bases). Trimming cost V 1 base and J 9 bases, with 18 bases left between them. This CDR3 contains 14 residues. Looked up from germline, CDR1 is GTSNPN and CDR2 is SVGIG (reference sequence).

CDR3 region: CAISESTGNFGYTF. CDR3 nucleotide sequence: TGTGCCATCAGTGAGTCGACAGGTAACTTCGGCTACACCTTC. V usage is TRBV10-3 and J usage is TRBJ1-2; D may be TRBD1 (6 bases). The CDR3 is made up of 14 amino acids. V shed 0 bases and J shed 8 bases, with 13 bases lying between them. The germline V gene encodes CDR1 ENHRY and CDR2 SYGVKD.

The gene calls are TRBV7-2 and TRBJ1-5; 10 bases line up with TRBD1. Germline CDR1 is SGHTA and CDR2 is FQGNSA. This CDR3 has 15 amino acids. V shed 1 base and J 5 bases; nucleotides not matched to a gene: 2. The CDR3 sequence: CASSLEGTGDQPQHF. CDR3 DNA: TGTGCCAGCAGCTTAGAAGGGACAGGGGATCAGCCCCAGCATTTT.

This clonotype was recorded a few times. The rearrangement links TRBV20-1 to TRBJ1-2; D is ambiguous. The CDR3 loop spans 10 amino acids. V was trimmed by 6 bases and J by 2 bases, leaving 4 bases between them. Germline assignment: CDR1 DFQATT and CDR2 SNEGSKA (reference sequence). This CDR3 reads CSAKNYGYTF. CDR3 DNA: TGCAGTGCAAAGAACTATGGCTACACCTTC.

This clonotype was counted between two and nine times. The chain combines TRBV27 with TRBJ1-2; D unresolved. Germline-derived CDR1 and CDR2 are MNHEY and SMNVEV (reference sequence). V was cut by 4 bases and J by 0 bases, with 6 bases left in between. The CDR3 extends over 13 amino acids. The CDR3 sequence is CASSYGPNYGYTF. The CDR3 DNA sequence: TGTGCCAGCAGTTACGGACCTAACTATGGCTACACCTTC.

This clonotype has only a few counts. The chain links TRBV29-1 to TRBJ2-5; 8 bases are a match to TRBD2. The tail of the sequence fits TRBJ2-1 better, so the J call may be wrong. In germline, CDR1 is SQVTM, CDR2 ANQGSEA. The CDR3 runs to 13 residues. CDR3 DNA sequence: TGCAGCGTCGTAGCGGGGCTTGAAGGCGAGCAGTTCTTC. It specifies CSVVAGLEGEQFF.

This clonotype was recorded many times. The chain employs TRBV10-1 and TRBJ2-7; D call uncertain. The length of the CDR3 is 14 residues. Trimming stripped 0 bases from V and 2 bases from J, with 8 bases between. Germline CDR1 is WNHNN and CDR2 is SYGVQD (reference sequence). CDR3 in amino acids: CASSESARAYEQYF. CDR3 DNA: TGCGCCAGCAGTGAGTCGGCAAGGGCCTACGAGCAGTACTTC.

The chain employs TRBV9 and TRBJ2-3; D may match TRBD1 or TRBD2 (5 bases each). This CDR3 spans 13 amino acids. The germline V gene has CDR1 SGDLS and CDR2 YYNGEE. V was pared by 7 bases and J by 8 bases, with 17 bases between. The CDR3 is CASSDLGDGTQYF. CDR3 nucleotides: TGTGCCAGCTCTGACCTCGGGGACGGTACGCAGTATTTT. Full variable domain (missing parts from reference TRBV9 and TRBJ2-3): DSGVTQTPKHLITATGQRVTLRCSPRSGDLSVYWYQQSLDQGLQFLIQYYNGEERAKGNILERFSAQQFPDLHSELNLSSLELGDSALYFCASSDLGDGTQYFGPGTRLTVL.

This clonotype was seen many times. CDR3 nucleotides: TGCAGCGTGGGGGGGGACTCAGAGACCCAGTACTTC. The encoded protein is CSVGGDSETQYF. The chain combines TRBV29-1 with TRBJ2-5; TRBD2 agrees at 7 bases. The junction had 5 bases not matched to a gene; V was cut back by 6 bases and J by 4 bases. The CDR3 spans 12 residues. The germline gives CDR1 SQVTM, CDR2 ANQGSEA.

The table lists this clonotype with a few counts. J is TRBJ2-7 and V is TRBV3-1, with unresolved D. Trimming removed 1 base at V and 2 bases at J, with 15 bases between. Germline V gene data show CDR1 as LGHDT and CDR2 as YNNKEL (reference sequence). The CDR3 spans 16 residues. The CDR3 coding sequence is TGTGCCAGCAGCCAAGGCCCCCAGCCGGGCACCTACGAGCAGTACTTC. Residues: CASSQGPQPGTYEQYF.

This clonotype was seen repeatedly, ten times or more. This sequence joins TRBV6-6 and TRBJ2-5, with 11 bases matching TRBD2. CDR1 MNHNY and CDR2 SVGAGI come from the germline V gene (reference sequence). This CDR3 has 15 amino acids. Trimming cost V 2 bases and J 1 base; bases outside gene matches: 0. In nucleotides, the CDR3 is TGTGCCAGCAGTTACCTAGCGGGGGGCCAAGAGACCCAGTACTTC. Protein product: CASSYLAGGQETQYF.

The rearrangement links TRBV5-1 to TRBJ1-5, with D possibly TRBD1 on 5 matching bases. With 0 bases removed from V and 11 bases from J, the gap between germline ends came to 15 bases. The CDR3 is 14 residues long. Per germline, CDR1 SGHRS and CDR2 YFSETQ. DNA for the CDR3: TGCGCCAGCAGCTTGGGGGTAGGGGAAGAGACCCAGCATTTT. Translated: CASSLGVGEETQHF.

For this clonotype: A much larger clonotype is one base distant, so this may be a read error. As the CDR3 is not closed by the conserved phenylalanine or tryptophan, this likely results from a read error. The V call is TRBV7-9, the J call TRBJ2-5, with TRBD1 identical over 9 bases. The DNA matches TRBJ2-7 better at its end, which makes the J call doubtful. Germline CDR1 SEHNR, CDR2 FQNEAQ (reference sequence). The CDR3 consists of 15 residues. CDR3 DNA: TGTGCCAGCAGCTTAGAGGGGACAGGGTTGGACGAGCAGTACCTC. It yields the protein CASSLEGTGLDEQYL.

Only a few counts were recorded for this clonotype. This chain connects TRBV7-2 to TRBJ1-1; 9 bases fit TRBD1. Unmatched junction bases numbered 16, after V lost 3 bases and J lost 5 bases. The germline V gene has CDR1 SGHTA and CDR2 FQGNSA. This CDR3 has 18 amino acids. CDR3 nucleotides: TGTGCCAGCAGCTTCGACCGGGACAGGGATTTTTTACGTACTGAAGCTTTCTTT. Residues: CASSFDRDRDFLRTEAFF. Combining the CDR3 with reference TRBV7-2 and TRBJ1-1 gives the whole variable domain GAGVSQSPSNKVTEKGKDVELRCDPISGHTALYWYRQSLGQGLEFLIYFQGNSAPDKSGLPSDRFSAERTGGSVSTLTIQRTQQEDSAVYLCASSFDRDRDFLRTEAFFGQGTRLTVV.

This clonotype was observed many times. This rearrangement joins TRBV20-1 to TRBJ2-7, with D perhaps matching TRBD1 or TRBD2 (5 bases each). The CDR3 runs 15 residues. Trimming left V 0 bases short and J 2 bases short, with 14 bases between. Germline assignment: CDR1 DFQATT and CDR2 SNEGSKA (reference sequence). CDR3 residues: CSARDPGRSTYEQYF. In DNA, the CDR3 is TGCAGTGCTAGAGATCCGGGACGTAGCACCTACGAGCAGTACTTC.